This T cell receptor (beta chain) is drawn from a study of cytomegalovirus exposure and HLA in healthy donors. Study background: Early on, a data release was issued that held 80 million to 90 million unique TCRs from HLA-typed donors.

The PCR employed 60 Vbeta primers together with 13 Jbeta primers. The protocol was immunoSEQ multiplex PCR, while the TCRdb copy is restricted to in-frame clones and leaves out a portion. The data show over 150,000 clones, with 68% seen just once and around 4.5% held by the top ten. Germline V gene sequence: CDR1 KGHSH, CDR2 LQKENI. The CDR3 has 14 amino acids. Trimming cost V 4 bases and J 6 bases; bases outside gene matches: 7. The gene calls are TRBV18 and TRBJ2-3, with TRBD2 matching over 7 bases. The specimen was PBMCs. The receptor was derived from a woman in her late teens or twenties in good health and CMV-seropositive. This chain's CDR3 is CASSLPIGRDTQYF. In nucleotides, the CDR3 is TGTGCCAGCTCACTGCCGATCGGGAGGGATACGCAGTATTTT.